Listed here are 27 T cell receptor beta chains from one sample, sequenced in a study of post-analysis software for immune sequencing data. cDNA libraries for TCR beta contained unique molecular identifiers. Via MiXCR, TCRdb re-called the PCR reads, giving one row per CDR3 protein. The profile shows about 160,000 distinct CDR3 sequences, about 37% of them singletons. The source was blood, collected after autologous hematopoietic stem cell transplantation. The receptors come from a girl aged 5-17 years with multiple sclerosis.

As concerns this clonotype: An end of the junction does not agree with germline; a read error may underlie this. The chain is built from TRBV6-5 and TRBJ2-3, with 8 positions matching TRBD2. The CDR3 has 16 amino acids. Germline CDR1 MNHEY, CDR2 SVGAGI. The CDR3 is CASSYGIAGSTDTRYF. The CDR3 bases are TGTGCCAGCAGTTACGGGATAGCGGGGAGCACAGATACGCGGTATTTT.

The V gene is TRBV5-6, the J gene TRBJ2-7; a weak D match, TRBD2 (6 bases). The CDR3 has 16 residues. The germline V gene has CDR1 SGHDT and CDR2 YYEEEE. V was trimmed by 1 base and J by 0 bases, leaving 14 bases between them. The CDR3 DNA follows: TGTGCCAGCAGCTTGCCGGGGGAGGCGGACTCCTACGAGCAGTACTTC. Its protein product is CASSLPGEADSYEQYF.

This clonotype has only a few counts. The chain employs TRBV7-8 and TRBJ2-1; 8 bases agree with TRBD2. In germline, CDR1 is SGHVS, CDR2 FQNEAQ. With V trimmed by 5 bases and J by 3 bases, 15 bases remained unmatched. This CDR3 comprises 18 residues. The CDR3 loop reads CASSPHPGVAGSYNEQFF. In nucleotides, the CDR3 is TGTGCCAGCAGCCCACACCCCGGAGTAGCGGGGAGCTACAATGAGCAGTTCTTC.

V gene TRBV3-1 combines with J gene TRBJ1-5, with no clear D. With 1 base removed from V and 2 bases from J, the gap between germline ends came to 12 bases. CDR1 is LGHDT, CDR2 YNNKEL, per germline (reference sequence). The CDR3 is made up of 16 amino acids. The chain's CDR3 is CASSQGLGFGNQPQHF. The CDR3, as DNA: TGTGCCAGCAGCCAAGGACTAGGGTTCGGCAATCAGCCCCAGCATTTT.

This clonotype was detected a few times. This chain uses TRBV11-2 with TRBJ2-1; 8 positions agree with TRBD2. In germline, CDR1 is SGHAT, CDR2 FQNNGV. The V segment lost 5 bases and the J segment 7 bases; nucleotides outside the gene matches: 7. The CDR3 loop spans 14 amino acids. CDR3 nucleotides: TGTGCCAGCAGCGTAAGCGGGAGTATAAATGAGCAGTTCTTC. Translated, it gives CASSVSGSINEQFF.

CDR3 residues: CASSPLRAMIVVNEQFF. CDR3 DNA: TGTGCCAGCTCACCACTCCGGGCCATGATAGTCGTCAATGAGCAGTTCTTC. This chain connects TRBV18 to TRBJ2-1; the D is unclear. Germline CDR1 KGHSH, CDR2 LQKENI. The CDR3 totals 17 residues. The V and J ends lost 1 base and 6 bases respectively, with 19 bases between them.

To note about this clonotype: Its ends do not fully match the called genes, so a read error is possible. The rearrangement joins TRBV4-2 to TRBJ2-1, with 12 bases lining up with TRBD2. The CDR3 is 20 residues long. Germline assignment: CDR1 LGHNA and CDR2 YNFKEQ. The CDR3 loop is CASSQGLAGGPSVSYSEQFF. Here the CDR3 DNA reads TGTGCCAGCAGCCAAGGGCTAGCGGGGGGGCCGTCGGTCTCCTACAGTGAGCAGTTCTTC.

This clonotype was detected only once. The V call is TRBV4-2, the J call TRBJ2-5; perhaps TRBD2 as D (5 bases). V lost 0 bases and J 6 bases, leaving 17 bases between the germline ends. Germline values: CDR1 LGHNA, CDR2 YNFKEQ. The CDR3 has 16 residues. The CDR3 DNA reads TGTGCCAGCAGCCAAGATTCCGCTTCGGAGGTCAAGACCCAGTACTTC. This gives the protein CASSQDSASEVKTQYF.

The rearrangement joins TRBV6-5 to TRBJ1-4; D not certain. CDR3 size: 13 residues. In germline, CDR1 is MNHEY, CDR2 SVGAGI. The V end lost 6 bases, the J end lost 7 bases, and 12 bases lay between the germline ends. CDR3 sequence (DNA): TGTGCCAGCAGCCGAACCGAGGGTGAAAAACTGTTTTTT. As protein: CASSRTEGEKLFF.

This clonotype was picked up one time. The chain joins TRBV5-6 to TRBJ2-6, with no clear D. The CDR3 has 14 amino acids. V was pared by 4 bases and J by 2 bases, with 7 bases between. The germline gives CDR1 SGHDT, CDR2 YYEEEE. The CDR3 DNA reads TGTGCCAGCAGCAAAAGAGCTGGGGCCAACGTCCTGACTTTC. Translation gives CASSKRAGANVLTF.

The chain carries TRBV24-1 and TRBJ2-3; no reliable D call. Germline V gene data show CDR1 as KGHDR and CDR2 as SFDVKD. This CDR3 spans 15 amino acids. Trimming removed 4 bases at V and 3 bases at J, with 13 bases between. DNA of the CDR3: TGTGCCACCAGTGACGCCAGGCGGCCTACAGATACGCAGTATTTT. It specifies CATSDARRPTDTQYF.

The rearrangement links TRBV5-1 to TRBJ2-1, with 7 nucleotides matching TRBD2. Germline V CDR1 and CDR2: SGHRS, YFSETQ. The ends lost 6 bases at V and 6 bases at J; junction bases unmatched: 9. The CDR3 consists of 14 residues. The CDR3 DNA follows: TGCGCCAGCACCATGACTAGCTCTCGCAATGAGCAGTTCTTC. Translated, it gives CASTMTSSRNEQFF.

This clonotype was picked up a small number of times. The CDR3 here is CASSWGYEQYF. CDR3 nucleotide sequence: TGCGCCAGCAGCTGGGGCTACGAGCAGTACTTC. The chain carries TRBV5-1 and TRBJ2-7; D is ambiguous. CDR1 is SGHRS, CDR2 YFSETQ, per germline. The germline V and J ends were trimmed by 3 bases and 3 bases, with 4 bases remaining between them. The CDR3 consists of 11 residues.

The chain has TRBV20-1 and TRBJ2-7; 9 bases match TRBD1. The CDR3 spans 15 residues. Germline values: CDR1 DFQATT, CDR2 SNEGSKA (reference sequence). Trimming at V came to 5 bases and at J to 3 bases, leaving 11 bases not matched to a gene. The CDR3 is CSAGGQGQGIYEQYF. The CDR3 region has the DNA TGCAGTGCTGGAGGCCAGGGACAGGGAATCTACGAGCAGTACTTC.

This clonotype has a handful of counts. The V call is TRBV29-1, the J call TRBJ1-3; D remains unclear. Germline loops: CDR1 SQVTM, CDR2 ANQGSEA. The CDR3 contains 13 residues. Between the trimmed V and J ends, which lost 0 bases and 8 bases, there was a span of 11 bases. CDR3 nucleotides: TGCAGCGTTGAAGATCTCATTCAGGACACCATATATTTT. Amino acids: CSVEDLIQDTIYF.

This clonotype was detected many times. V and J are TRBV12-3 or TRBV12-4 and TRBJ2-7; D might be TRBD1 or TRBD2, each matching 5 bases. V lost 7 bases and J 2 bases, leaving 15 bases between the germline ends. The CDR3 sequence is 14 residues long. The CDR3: CASTFQGPTYEQYF. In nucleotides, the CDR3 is TGTGCCAGCACCTTTCAGGGACCGACCTACGAGCAGTACTTC.

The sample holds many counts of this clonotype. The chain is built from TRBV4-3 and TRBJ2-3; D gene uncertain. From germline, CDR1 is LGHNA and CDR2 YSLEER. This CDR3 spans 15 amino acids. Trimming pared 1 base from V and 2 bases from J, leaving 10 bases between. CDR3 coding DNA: TGCGCCAGCAGCCAAGTAGCCTTGCCCACAGATACGCAGTATTTT. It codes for CASSQVALPTDTQYF.

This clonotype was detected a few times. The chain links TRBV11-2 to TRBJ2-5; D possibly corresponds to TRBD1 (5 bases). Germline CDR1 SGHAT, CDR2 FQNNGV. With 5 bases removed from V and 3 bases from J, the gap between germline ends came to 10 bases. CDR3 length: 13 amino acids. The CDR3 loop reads CASSLGAEETQYF. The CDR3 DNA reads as TGTGCCAGCAGCCTAGGGGCGGAAGAGACCCAGTACTTC.

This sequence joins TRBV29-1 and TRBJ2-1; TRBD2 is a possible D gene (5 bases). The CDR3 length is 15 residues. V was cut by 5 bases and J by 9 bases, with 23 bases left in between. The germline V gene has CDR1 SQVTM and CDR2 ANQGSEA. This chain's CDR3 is CSVQGPSGVHGEQFF. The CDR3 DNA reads TGCAGCGTTCAAGGCCCGTCCGGGGTACATGGTGAGCAGTTCTTC.

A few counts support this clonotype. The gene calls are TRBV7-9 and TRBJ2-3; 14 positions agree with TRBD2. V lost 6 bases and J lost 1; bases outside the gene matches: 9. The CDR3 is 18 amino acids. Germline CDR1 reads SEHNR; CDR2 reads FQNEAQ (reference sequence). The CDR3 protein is CASSIIPGLAGGTDTQYF. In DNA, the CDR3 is TGTGCCAGCAGTATAATCCCGGGACTAGCGGGAGGCACAGATACGCAGTATTTT.

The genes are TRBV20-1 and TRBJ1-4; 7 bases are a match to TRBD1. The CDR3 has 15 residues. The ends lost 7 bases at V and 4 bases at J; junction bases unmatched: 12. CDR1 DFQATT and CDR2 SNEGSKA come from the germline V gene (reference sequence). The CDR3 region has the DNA TGCAGTGTCCGGGACAGTGGAACTTTTAATGAAAAACTGTTTTTT. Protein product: CSVRDSGTFNEKLFF.

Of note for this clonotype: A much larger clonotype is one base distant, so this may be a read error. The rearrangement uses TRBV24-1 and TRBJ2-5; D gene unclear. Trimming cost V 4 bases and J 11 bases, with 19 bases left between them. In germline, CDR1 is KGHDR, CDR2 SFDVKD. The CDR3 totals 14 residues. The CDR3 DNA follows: TGTGCCACCAGTGACCTACACGCGGTCGATGAGCAGTACTTC. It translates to CATSDLHAVDEQYF.

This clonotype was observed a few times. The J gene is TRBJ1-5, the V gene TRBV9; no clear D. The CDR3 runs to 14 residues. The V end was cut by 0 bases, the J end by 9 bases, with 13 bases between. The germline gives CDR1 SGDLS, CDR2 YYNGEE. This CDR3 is CASSVDGRRWPQHF. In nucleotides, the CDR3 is TGTGCCAGCAGCGTAGATGGGAGAAGGTGGCCCCAGCATTTT.

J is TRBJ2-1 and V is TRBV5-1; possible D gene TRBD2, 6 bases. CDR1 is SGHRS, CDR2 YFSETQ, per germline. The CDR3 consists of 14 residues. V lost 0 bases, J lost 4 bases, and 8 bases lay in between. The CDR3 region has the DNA TGCGCCAGCAGCTTGGTAGCGGAGTACAATGAGCAGTTCTTC. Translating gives CASSLVAEYNEQFF.

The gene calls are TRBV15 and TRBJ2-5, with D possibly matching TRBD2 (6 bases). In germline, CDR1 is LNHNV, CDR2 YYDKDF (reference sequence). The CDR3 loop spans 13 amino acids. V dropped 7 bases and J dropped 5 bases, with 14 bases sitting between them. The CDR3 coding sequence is TGTGCCACCACCCGGGAGCGCTTGGAGACCCAGTACTTC. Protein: CATTRERLETQYF.

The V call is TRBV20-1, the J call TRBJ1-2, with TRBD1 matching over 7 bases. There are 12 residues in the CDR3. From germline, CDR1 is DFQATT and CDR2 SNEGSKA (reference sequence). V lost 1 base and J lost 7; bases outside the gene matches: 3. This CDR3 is CSARAGGGGYTF. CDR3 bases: TGCAGTGCTAGAGCAGGGGGAGGTGGCTACACCTTC.

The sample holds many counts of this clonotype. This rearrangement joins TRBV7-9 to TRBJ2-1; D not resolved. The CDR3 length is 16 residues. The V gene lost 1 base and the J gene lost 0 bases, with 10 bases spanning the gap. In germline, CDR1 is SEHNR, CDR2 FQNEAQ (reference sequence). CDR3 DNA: TGTGCCAGCAGCTTAGGGGTGGGTAGCTCCTACAATGAGCAGTTCTTC. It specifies CASSLGVGSSYNEQFF.